This T cell receptor beta chain was sequenced in a study of cytomegalovirus exposure and HLA in healthy donors. With regard to this clone: Its specificity is unknown.

Study results and caveats: In vitro confirmation showed three CMV-associated chains to be CMV antigen specific.

Germline trimming cut 2 bases from V and 6 bases from J; bases unmatched to any gene: 5. There are 14 residues in the CDR3. CDR1 and CDR2 (germline): SGDLS, YYNGEE. PCR was performed using 60 Vbeta and 13 Jbeta primers. The table came from immunoSEQ multiplex PCR; TCRdb's copy has only in-frame clones and leaves some out. The repertoire holds roughly 130,000 clones, with about 81% as singletons. The sequenced sample was PBMCs. This TCR came from a woman in her 40s in good health and CMV-seropositive. The J gene is TRBJ2-7, the V gene TRBV9, with 10 nucleotides matching TRBD2. CDR3 coding DNA: TGTGCCAGCAGCGTGACTAGCGGGCCTCTCGAGCAGTACTTC. This codes for CASSVTSGPLEQYF.